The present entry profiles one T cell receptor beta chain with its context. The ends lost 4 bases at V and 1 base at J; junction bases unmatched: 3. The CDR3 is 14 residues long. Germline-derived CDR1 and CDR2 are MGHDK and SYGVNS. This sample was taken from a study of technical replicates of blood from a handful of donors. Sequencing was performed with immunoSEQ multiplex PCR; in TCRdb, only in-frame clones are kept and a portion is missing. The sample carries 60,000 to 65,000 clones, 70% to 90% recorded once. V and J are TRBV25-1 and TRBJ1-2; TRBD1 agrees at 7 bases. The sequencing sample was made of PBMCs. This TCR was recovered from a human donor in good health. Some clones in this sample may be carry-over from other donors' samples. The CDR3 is CASSGGQVNYGYTF. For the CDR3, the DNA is TGTGCCAGCAGTGGCGGACAGGTTAACTATGGCTACACCTTC.